One sample yielded the 4 T cell receptor beta chains listed below, sequenced in a study of T-cell memory formation after mild COVID-19 (dated by TCRdb to 2020 to 2023). Receptor amplification or capture employed 5' RACE. The sample was run on an Illumina NovaSeq 6000. In TCRdb, the public reads were trimmed at Q25 with fastp and aligned with MiXCR, with productive beta chains retained. Each record represents a unique CDR3 protein, reported with the most common genes and DNA among its rows. For this sample there are around 110,000 distinct CDR3 sequences; roughly an eighth appear just once. About 39% of the sample goes to the ten largest clones. Sequenced sample: PBMCs or a T cell subset sorted from them (not recorded which). Every receptor here comes from a young man who had mild COVID-19 (a few samples of this study predate the infection). The sample titles of this study are shuffled in the database, so cell type and time point are left out; the donor was told from shared clones.

In its sample, this clonotype was seen a few times. This rearrangement joins TRBV2 to TRBJ2-1, with 10 bases aligning to TRBD2. J was trimmed by 6 bases and V by 6 bases; bases with no gene match: 5. The CDR3 runs 14 residues. CDR1 is SNHLY and CDR2 is FYNNEI in the germline V gene. As DNA, the CDR3 is TGTGCCAGCAGGCAGCGGGGGGGCCTCAATGAGCAGTTCTTC. As protein: CASRQRGGLNEQFF. The entire variable domain, with the rest obtained from reference TRBV2 and TRBJ2-1, is as follows: EPEVTQTPSHQVTQMGQEVILRCVPISNHLYFYWYRQILGQKVEFLVSFYNNEISEKSEIFDDQFSVERPDGSNFTLKIRSTKLEDSAMYFCASRQRGGLNEQFFGPGTRLTVL.

In its sample, this clonotype was seen a few times. CDR3 DNA sequence: TGTGCCAGCAGCAAGGGGGGAGTCACTGAAGCTTTCTTT. It yields the protein CASSKGGVTEAFF. The chain uses TRBV9 and TRBJ1-1; tentative D call: TRBD1 (6 bases). Between the trimmed V and J ends, which lost 4 bases and 4 bases, there was a span of 11 bases. The CDR3 has 13 amino acids. Germline V lookup: CDR1 SGDLS, CDR2 YYNGEE.

This clonotype appeared a few times. J is TRBJ2-7 and V is TRBV6-2 or TRBV6-3; D tentatively reads TRBD1 or TRBD2 (5 bases each). From germline, CDR1 is MNHEY and CDR2 SVGEGT. V was pared by 7 bases and J by 7 bases, with 17 bases between. The CDR3 loop spans 13 amino acids. Here the CDR3 DNA reads TGTGCCAGCAAACGGGACGGGCCCTTTGAGCAGTACGTC. It specifies CASKRDGPFEQYV.

The chain couples TRBV6-1 to TRBJ1-5; D is ambiguous. The ends were cut back, 7 bases at V and 1 base at J, with 8 bases in the middle. The CDR3 covers 13 residues. Germline CDR1 MNHNS, CDR2 SASEGT. The DNA for the CDR3 is TGTGCCAGCAATCTCAGGAGCAATCAGCCCCAGCATTTT. Protein sequence: CASNLRSNQPQHF.